These T cell receptor beta chains were read from a single sample in a study of blood T cell repertoires in COVID-19. Generated by immunoSEQ multiplex PCR, the TCRdb table keeps only in-frame clones and is missing some. Of tens of thousands of clones in the sample, approximately 79% were seen once. The sequenced sample consisted of peripheral blood. The receptor set was obtained from a woman older than 75 with active or convalescent COVID-19. Each CDR3 is given without its conserved first and last residue. Fields, in order: V gene, CDR3 length, CDR3 protein.

TRBV28 | 13 | ASSSIDKGAKTQY
TRBV7-3 | 15 | ASSSGQGITTTDTQY
TRBV7-3 | 11 | ASSSRQGGEQY
TRBV20-1 | 9 | SASQGQSAF
TRBV28 | 16 | ASSSGGGQSFSNQPQH
TRBV5-4 | 10 | ASRQKTYEQY
TRBV11-1 | 12 | ASSLAGIYNEQF
TRBV4-1 | 13 | ASSQDSARPYEQY
TRBV13 | 11 | ASSPPTTYEQY
TRBV24-1 | 14 | ATSDLAGGSTGELF
TRBV6-2/TRBV6-3 | 15 | ASSYPTHDGSRNEQF
TRBV2 | 13 | ASSIPTGSGNTIY
TRBV9 | 14 | ASSAGRAGENSPLH
TRBV6-6 | 12 | ASSYSTRGSPLH
TRBV7-9 | 11 | ASSQQGGYGYT
TRBV30 | 15 | AWRAWDSYSGANVLT
TRBV15 | 12 | ATAEDRVRGELF
TRBV10-3 | 10 | AIGTSHYEQY
TRBV5-1 | 14 | ASSLGTLAGAETQY
TRBV30 | 12 | AWSLGGGSTEAF
TRBV5-1 | 14 | ASSLGLARDTDTQY
TRBV7-8 | 16 | ASSRVGIGTGNTGELF
TRBV5-1 | 13 | ASSLGQGGYNEQF
TRBV5-1 | 12 | ASSLAEVRYGYT
TRBV7-2 | 16 | ASSAFSLLAGGQETQY
TRBV27 | 15 | ASSLRWGQGALYEQY
TRBV6-2/TRBV6-3 | 11 | ASSRGGNTEAF
TRBV7-2 | 12 | ASSSGQGVTEAF
TRBV3-1/TRBV3-2 | 12 | ASSPFEGAYEQY
TRBV19 | 14 | ASGQRFFTNTGELF
TRBV7-2 | 12 | ASSTGQGAGEQY
TRBV7-2 | 12 | ASSWTGRPDEQY
TRBV2 | 11 | ASSLQGYPEAF
TRBV28 | 12 | ASSLNGISYEQY
TRBV24-1 | 14 | ATSDSTTGGVYGYT
TRBV2 | 10 | ASKDTERELF
TRBV10-1 | 13 | ASIKGRGAPTEAF
TRBV12-3/TRBV12-4 | 10 | ASRAGVRSYT
TRBV14 | 12 | ASSQSGTSETQY
TRBV27 | 14 | ASSLPQGNGNQPQH
TRBV29-1 | 11 | SVYGQMNTEAF
TRBV7-2 | 15 | ASSPTGTRYSSYEQY
TRBV11-2 | 13 | ASRLAGGSYNEQF
TRBV18 | 12 | ASSPQGSYNEQF
TRBV6-2/TRBV6-3 | 15 | ASSSGQGASTRQPQH
TRBV24-1 | 12 | ATSEGGSLETQY
TRBV10-3 | 13 | AIRHTSDSYNEQF
TRBV10-1 | 13 | ASRTDRSETDTQY
TRBV6-1 | 9 | ASSETGPQH
TRBV19 | 11 | ASSPTGIGELF
TRBV7-2 | 12 | ASRPSGVSYEQY
TRBV5-5 | 13 | ASSLDRDTGYEQY
TRBV11-2 | 13 | ASSWDRAGPGKLF
TRBV7-2 | 17 | ASRGPTSGGQGSYNEQF
TRBV5-1 | 12 | ASSELANQETQY
TRBV11-3 | 11 | ASSLTVINEQF
TRBV7-2 | 13 | ASSLWATGNTEAF
TRBV4-1 | 16 | ASSQRDRDPEFTGELF
TRBV6-6 | 12 | ASRGQGVNYGYT